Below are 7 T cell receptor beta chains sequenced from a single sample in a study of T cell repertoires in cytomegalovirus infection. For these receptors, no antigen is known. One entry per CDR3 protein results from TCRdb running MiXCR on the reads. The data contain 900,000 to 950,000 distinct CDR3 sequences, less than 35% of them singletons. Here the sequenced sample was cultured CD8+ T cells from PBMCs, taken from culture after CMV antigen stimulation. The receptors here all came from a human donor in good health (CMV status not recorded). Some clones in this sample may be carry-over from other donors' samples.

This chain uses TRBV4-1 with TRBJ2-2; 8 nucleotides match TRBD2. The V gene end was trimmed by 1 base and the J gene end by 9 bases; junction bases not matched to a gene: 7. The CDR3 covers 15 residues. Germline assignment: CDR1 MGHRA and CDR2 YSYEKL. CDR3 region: CASSQVVAGLRELFF. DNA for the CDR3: TGCGCCAGCAGCCAAGTCGTAGCGGGGCTCCGGGAGCTGTTTTTT.

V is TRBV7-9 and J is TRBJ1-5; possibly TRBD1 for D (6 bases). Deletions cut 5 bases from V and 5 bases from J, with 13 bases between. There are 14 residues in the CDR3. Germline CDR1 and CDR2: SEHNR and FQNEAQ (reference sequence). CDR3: CASSPSGQHQPQHF. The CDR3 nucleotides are TGTGCCAGCAGCCCGAGCGGACAGCATCAGCCCCAGCATTTT.

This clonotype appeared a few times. CDR3 residues: CATSRNSYRDTQYF. CDR3 DNA sequence: TGTGCCACCAGCCGTAATTCTTACCGGGATACGCAGTATTTT. This chain joins TRBV15 and TRBJ2-3; D remains ambiguous. Trimming shortened V by 5 bases and J by 6 bases, and 15 bases separated the two germline ends. CDR1 and CDR2 from the germline V gene are LNHNV and YYDKDF (reference sequence). The CDR3 runs 14 residues.

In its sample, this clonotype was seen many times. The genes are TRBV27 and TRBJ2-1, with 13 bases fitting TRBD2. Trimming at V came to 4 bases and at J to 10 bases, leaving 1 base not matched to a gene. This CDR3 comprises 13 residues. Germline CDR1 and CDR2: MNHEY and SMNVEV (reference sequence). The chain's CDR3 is CASSSGLAGEQFF. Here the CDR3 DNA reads TGTGCCAGCAGTTCGGGACTAGCGGGGGAGCAGTTCTTC.

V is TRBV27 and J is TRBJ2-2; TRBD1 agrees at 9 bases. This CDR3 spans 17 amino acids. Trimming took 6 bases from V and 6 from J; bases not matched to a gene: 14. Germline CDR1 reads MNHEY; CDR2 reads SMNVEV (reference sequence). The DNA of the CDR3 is TGTGCCAGCAGCCCTCCCGGGACAGGGTGGTGGTCCGGGGAGCTGTTTTTT. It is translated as CASSPPGTGWWSGELFF.

DNA for the CDR3: TGTGCCAGCAGTCCGGGACAGTGGCAAGAGACCCAGTACTTC. Translating it yields CASSPGQWQETQYF. The V and J genes are TRBV6-5 and TRBJ2-5; TRBD1 aligns across 7 bases. The CDR3 loop spans 14 amino acids. Germline values: CDR1 MNHEY, CDR2 SVGAGI. V was clipped by 5 bases and J by 2 bases; unmatched bases: 5.

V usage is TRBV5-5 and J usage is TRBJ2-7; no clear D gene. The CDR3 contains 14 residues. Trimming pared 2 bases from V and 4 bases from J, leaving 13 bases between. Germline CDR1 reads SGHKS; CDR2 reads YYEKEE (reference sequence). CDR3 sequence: CASSFPGPSYEQYV. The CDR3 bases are TGTGCCAGCAGCTTCCCTGGTCCCTCTTACGAGCAGTACGTC.